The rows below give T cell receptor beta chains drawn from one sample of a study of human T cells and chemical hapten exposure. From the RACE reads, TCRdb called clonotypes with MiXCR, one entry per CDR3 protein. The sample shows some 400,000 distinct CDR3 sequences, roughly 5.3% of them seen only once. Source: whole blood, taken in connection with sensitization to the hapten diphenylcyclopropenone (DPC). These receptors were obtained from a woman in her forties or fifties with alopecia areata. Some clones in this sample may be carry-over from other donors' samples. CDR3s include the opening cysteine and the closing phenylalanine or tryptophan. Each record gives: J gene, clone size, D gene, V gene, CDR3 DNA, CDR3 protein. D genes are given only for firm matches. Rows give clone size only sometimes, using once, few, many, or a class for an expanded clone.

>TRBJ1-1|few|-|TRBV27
TGTGCCAGCAGTTATGCAGGGCAGGTCACTGAAGCTTTCTTT
CASSYAGQVTEAFF
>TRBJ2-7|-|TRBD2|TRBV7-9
TGTGCCAGCCGTCGGGCTAGCGGGAGTTACAACGAGCAGTACTTC
CASRRASGSYNEQYF
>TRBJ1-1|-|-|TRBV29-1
TGCAGCGTTGTGGATCTCAACACTGAAGCTTTCTTT
CSVVDLNTEAFF
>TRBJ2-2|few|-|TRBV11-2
TGTGCCAGCAGCTTAGGATATAGCGTCGGGGAGCTGTTTTTT
CASSLGYSVGELFF
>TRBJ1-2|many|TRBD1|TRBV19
TGTGCCAGCTCAGCCGGACAGGGCGGCTATGGCTACACCTTC
CASSAGQGGYGYTF
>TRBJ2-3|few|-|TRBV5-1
TGCGCCAGCAGCTTGTTCGAGGGCCCGCAGTATTTT
CASSLFEGPQYF
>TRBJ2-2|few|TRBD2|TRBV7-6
TGTGCCAGCAGACCGGGGGGGTCCCAAGTCGGGGAGCTGTTTTTT
CASRPGGSQVGELFF
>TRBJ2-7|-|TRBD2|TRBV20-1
TGCAGTGCTAGAGAGACTAGCGGGAGGGTCGGCGAGCAGTACTTC
CSARETSGRVGEQYF
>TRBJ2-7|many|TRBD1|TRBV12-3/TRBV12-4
TGTGCCAGCAGCCCTGACAGGGATTACGAGCAGTACTTC
CASSPDRDYEQYF
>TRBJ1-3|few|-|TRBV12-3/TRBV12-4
TGTGCCAGCAGTTTCACAGAGCACTCTGGAAACACCATATATTTT
CASSFTEHSGNTIYF
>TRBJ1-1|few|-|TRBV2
TGTGCCAGCCGGGGGGACGGATCGAACACTGAAGCTTTCTTT
CASRGDGSNTEAFF
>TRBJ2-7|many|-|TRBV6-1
TGTGCCACCAAATGGGGGGTCGAGCAGTACTTC
CATKWGVEQYF
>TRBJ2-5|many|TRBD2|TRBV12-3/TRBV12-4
TGTGCCAGCAGTCCCTCTAAAGCGGGGGGGCGAGAGACCCAGTACTTC
CASSPSKAGGRETQYF
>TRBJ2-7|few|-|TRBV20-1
TGCAGTGCTAGAGACCCGCGGAAGTACGAGCAGTACTTC
CSARDPRKYEQYF
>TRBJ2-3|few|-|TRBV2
TGTGCCAGCAGTGAACCAACTAGCACAGATACGCAGTATTTT
CASSEPTSTDTQYF
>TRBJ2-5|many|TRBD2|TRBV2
TGTGCCAGCAGCTCCTTTGCCGGGACTAGCGACACTCAAGAGACCCAGTACTTC
CASSSFAGTSDTQETQYF
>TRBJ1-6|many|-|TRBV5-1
TGCGCCAGCCGTCGGGCAGCTACTAGCTCCTATAATTCACCCCTCCACTTT
CASRRAATSSYNSPLHF
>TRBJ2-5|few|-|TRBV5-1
TGCGCCAGCAGCCTAAAAAGGGAGACCCAGTACTTC
CASSLKRETQYF
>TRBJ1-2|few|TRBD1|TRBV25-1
TGTGCCAGCAGTCAGGGGGGCAGAGGCTACACCTTC
CASSQGGRGYTF
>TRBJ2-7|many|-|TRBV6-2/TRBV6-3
TGTGCCAGCAGTTACTCGTGGTCCTACGCCGAACCCTACGAGCAGTACTTC
CASSYSWSYAEPYEQYF
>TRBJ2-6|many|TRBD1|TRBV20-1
TGCAGTGCTGGTCGTCCTACAGGGGTGGCCGGGGCCAACGTCCTGACTTTC
CSAGRPTGVAGANVLTF
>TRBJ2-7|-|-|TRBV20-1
TGCAGTGCTAGTTCTACAGGGAGCTCCTACGAGCAGTACTTC
CSASSTGSSYEQYF
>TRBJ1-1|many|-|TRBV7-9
TGTGCCAGCAGCCCCGACGGGAAGGCTGAAGCTTTCTTT
CASSPDGKAEAFF
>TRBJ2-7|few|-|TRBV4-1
TGCGCCAGCAGCCTTAGACAGGGAGGGAGCCCCTACGAGCAGTACTTC
CASSLRQGGSPYEQYF
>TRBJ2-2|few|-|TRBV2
TGTGCCAGCAGTGAGCCGGGAACCAACACCGGGGAGCTGTTTTTT
CASSEPGTNTGELFF
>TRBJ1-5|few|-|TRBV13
TGTGCCAGCAGCTTAGGCCCGCGGCAGCCCCAGCATTTT
CASSLGPRQPQHF